These T cell receptor beta chains were read from a single sample in a study of T-cell reconstitution after alpha-beta-depleted transplantation in children. TCRdb itself ran the PCR reads through MiXCR, one entry per CDR3 protein. The data contain over 200,000 distinct CDR3 sequences, approximately 10% of them seen just once; the ten biggest clones take up under 30%. The sequencing used PBMCs, collected before TCRalphabeta/CD19-depleted stem cell transplant. These receptors were collected from a child younger than two with acute myeloid leukemia, due to receive a stem cell transplant. Each CDR3 is given with its conserved first and last residue. The D gene is left open where the match is weak. For some rows the clone size is stated as once, few or many, or as a class when expanded; others skip it.

D gene	J gene	V gene	clone size	CDR3 protein	CDR3 DNA
NA	TRBJ2-1	TRBV12-3/TRBV12-4	few	CASSRFPSYNEQFF	TGTGCCAGTTCTAGGTTTCCCTCCTACAATGAGCAGTTCTTC
NA	TRBJ2-7	TRBV21-1	few	CASSKECSGRAYEQYF	TGTGCCAGCAGCAAAGAATGTAGCGGGAGGGCCTACGAGCAGTACTTC
NA	TRBJ2-1	TRBV5-1	few	CASSPIMWNEQFF	TGCGCCAGCAGCCCAATAATGTGGAATGAGCAGTTCTTC
TRBD2	TRBJ2-4	TRBV18	few	CASSPEPGGPAKNIQYF	TGTGCCAGCTCGCCGGAGCCGGGAGGGCCTGCCAAAAACATTCAGTACTTC
TRBD1	TRBJ1-1	TRBV29-1	many	CSHRLRGQKNTEAFF	TGCAGCCACCGACTTCGGGGACAGAAGAACACTGAAGCTTTCTTT
TRBD2	TRBJ2-1	TRBV6-2/TRBV6-3	many	CASSYSRLAGGPEFF	TGTGCCAGCAGTTACTCGCGACTAGCGGGGGGGCCGGAGTTCTTC
TRBD1	TRBJ1-2	TRBV7-2	few	CASTLRGESYGYTF	TGTGCCAGCACCCTCAGGGGGGAGAGCTATGGCTACACCTTC
NA	TRBJ1-2	TRBV5-5	many	CASSFSIGLPGGYTF	TGTGCCAGCAGTTTCTCTATAGGACTCCCCGGCGGCTACACCTTC
NA	TRBJ1-6	TRBV5-1	NA	CASSLGGGSGNSPLHF	TGCGCCAGCAGCTTGGGAGGTGGTTCGGGCAATTCACCCCTCCACTTT
TRBD1	TRBJ1-3	TRBV30	many	CACDSGWTGYSGNTIYF	TGTGCCTGCGATTCGGGTTGGACAGGCTACTCTGGAAACACCATATATTTT
TRBD1	TRBJ1-6	TRBV3-1	many	CASSQSDRGDSPLHF	TGTGCCAGCAGCCAATCGGACAGGGGGGATTCACCCCTCCACTTT
TRBD2	TRBJ2-7	TRBV5-8	NA	CASSFSTSGSGEQYF	TGTGCCAGCAGCTTCTCTACTAGCGGGAGCGGGGAGCAGTACTTC
TRBD2	TRBJ2-2	TRBV7-2	many	CASSLVAGGVGELFF	TGTGCCAGCAGCTTAGTAGCGGGAGGTGTCGGGGAGCTGTTTTTT
NA	TRBJ2-3	TRBV5-1	many	CASSHPFVGTDTQYF	TGCGCCAGCAGCCATCCCTTCGTGGGCACAGATACGCAGTATTTT
NA	TRBJ1-5	TRBV28	many	CASSNPTEWQPQHF	TGTGCCAGCAGCAACCCGACGGAGTGGCAGCCCCAGCATTTT
NA	TRBJ1-2	TRBV11-2	many	CASSFLGGNYGYTF	TGTGCCAGCAGCTTCCTTGGAGGGAACTATGGCTACACCTTC
NA	TRBJ2-6	TRBV7-8	many	CASSPVKANVLTF	TGTGCCAGCAGCCCCGTCAAGGCCAACGTCCTGACTTTC
NA	TRBJ2-3	TRBV15	many	CATSRDHLGGNTDTQYF	TGTGCCACCAGCAGAGATCATCTCGGAGGGAACACAGATACGCAGTATTTT
NA	TRBJ2-1	TRBV3-1	NA	CASCQATGPQWEQFF	TGTGCCTCCTGCCAAGCTACGGGACCCCAATGGGAGCAGTTCTTC
TRBD2	TRBJ2-3	TRBV7-3	many	CASSPSGRRADTQYF	TGTGCCAGCAGCCCCAGCGGGAGGAGAGCAGATACGCAGTATTTT
NA	TRBJ2-7	TRBV3-1	many	CASSLGPLAHGAYEQYF	TGTGCCAGCAGCTTGGGCCCCTTAGCGCACGGAGCATACGAGCAGTACTTC
NA	TRBJ1-2	TRBV29-1	NA	CSVEEPGYGYTF	TGCAGCGTTGAAGAACCAGGGTATGGCTACACCTTC
NA	TRBJ2-1	TRBV7-2	many	CASSFLGDNEQFF	TGTGCCAGCAGCTTTCTAGGTGACAATGAGCAGTTCTTC
NA	TRBJ2-2	TRBV10-3	many	CAISEQLDTGELFF	TGTGCCATCAGTGAGCAACTGGACACCGGGGAGCTGTTTTTT
NA	TRBJ2-5	TRBV7-2	many	CASSPWREETQYF	TGTGCCAGCAGCCCATGGAGGGAAGAGACCCAGTACTTC
TRBD2	TRBJ2-4	TRBV28	many	CASNSHGASGKNIQYF	TGTGCCAGCAACTCCCATGGGGCTAGCGGGAAAAACATTCAGTACTTC
NA	TRBJ2-1	TRBV11-3	NA	CARDRLGVHEQFF	TGTGCCAGAGACAGGTTAGGCGTCCATGAGCAGTTCTTC
NA	TRBJ1-5	TRBV30	many	CAWGINSNQPQHF	TGTGCCTGGGGGATTAATAGCAATCAGCCCCAGCATTTT
TRBD2	TRBJ2-1	TRBV10-1	NA	CASSESRAGGVDEQFF	TGCGCCAGCAGTGAGTCCCGAGCGGGAGGGGTAGATGAGCAGTTCTTC
TRBD1	TRBJ2-3	TRBV28	NA	CASSFTGGARYF	TGTGCCAGCAGTTTTACAGGGGGCGCAAGGTATTTT
TRBD2	TRBJ2-3	TRBV5-1	many	CASRLAGATDTQYF	TGCGCCAGCAGGCTAGCGGGGGCCACAGATACGCAGTATTTT
NA	TRBJ1-1	TRBV11-3	NA	CASRPGRATEAFF	TGTGCCAGCCGCCCGGGGAGGGCCACTGAAGCTTTCTTT
NA	TRBJ2-3	TRBV20-1	many	CSAAYLGSRPSTDTQYF	TGCAGTGCTGCGTATCTGGGAAGTAGACCGAGCACAGATACGCAGTATTTT
TRBD1	TRBJ1-1	TRBV5-1	many	CASSPSQGAVRAFF	TGCGCCAGCAGCCCTTCACAGGGGGCAGTTAGGGCTTTCTTT
TRBD1	TRBJ2-5	TRBV20-1	many	CSASTGTGWSETQYF	TGCAGTGCTAGTACCGGGACAGGTTGGTCGGAGACCCAGTACTTC
NA	TRBJ2-1	TRBV2	few	CASTGLAAPFRQFF	TGTGCCAGCACTGGTTTGGCCGCTCCATTTCGGCAGTTCTTC
NA	TRBJ1-1	TRBV5-1	many	CASSFLGAPTEAFF	TGCGCCAGCAGCTTTCTGGGGGCGCCCACTGAAGCTTTCTTT
TRBD1	TRBJ1-2	TRBV7-9	many	CASSFGQGNGYTF	TGTGCCAGCAGCTTCGGACAGGGGAATGGCTACACCTTC
NA	TRBJ2-3	TRBV4-3	many	CASSQEGLRLTDTQYF	TGCGCCAGCAGCCAAGAGGGACTCCGGTTAACAGATACGCAGTATTTT
NA	TRBJ2-3	TRBV6-1	many	CASRGPGVADTQYF	TGTGCCAGCAGGGGGCCCGGGGTTGCAGATACGCAGTATTTT
NA	TRBJ1-5	TRBV6-2/TRBV6-3	many	CASSYITRTGESQHF	TGTGCCAGCAGTTATATCACCCGAACGGGCGAATCCCAGCATTTT
NA	TRBJ2-5	TRBV5-1	many	CASSSSGNQETQYF	TGCGCCAGCAGCTCCAGCGGTAACCAAGAGACCCAGTACTTC
NA	TRBJ2-7	TRBV11-2	many	CASSLDGWGIRHEQYF	TGTGCCAGCAGCTTAGACGGTTGGGGCATCCGTCACGAGCAGTACTTC
NA	TRBJ2-7	TRBV30	many	CAWAGLSYEQYF	TGTGCCTGGGCGGGGCTCTCCTACGAGCAGTACTTC
NA	TRBJ1-5	TRBV4-2	NA	CASSQERNRGNQPQHF	TGTGCCAGCAGCCAAGAAAGGAACAGGGGCAATCAGCCCCAGCATTTT
NA	TRBJ2-1	TRBV28	many	CASSPRGQGNYNEQFF	TGTGCCAGCAGCCCCCGTGGGCAGGGGAACTACAATGAGCAGTTCTTC
TRBD2	TRBJ2-7	TRBV6-5	many	CASSLTSGTSYEQYF	TGTGCCAGCAGTTTAACTAGCGGGACCTCCTACGAGCAGTACTTC
NA	TRBJ2-6	TRBV6-2/TRBV6-3	NA	CASSEPLGRYSGANVLTF	TGTGCCAGCAGTGAGCCACTAGGGAGGTACTCTGGGGCCAACGTCCTGACTTTC
NA	TRBJ1-4	TRBV20-1	many	CSARALGHEKLFF	TGCAGTGCTAGGGCCCTGGGCCATGAAAAACTGTTTTTT